This entry lists 9 T cell receptor beta chains sequenced from one sample in a study of blood T cell repertoires in COVID-19. Data came from immunoSEQ multiplex PCR; TCRdb stores just in-frame clones and leaves some out. In the table there are fewer than 250,000 clones, roughly 82% of which are singletons. Source material: peripheral blood. The receptors were gathered from a woman in her 40s with acute or convalescent COVID-19.

The rearrangement links TRBV2 to TRBJ2-1, with TRBD2 identical over 8 bases. V shed 5 bases and J 0 bases; nucleotides not matched to a gene: 6. CDR1 is SNHLY, CDR2 FYNNEI, per germline. The CDR3 sequence is 16 residues long. DNA for the CDR3: TGTGCCAGCAGTCCCATACTAGCGGTCTCCTACAATGAGCAGTTCTTC. Its protein product is CASSPILAVSYNEQFF.

The chain employs TRBV6-1 and TRBJ1-1; the match to TRBD1 covers 10 bases. Germline V CDR1 and CDR2: MNHNS, SASEGT. This CDR3 region has 18 residues. With 3 bases clipped from V and 4 bases from J, the junction kept 14 bases outside the gene matches. The CDR3 loop is CASSEVGGTGVFATEAFF. CDR3 DNA: TGTGCCAGCAGTGAGGTTGGGGGGACAGGGGTGTTTGCCACTGAAGCTTTCTTT.

This chain joins TRBV3-1 (or the pseudogene TRBV3-2) and TRBJ1-3, with D maybe TRBD1 (6 bases). From germline, CDR1 is LGHDT and CDR2 YNNKEL (reference sequence). Trimming pared 4 bases from V and 0 bases from J, leaving 16 bases between. The CDR3 has 17 amino acids. CDR3 in amino acids: CASSLWAGAGSGNTIYF. DNA for the CDR3: TGTGCCAGCAGCCTATGGGCAGGGGCCGGCTCTGGAAACACCATATATTTT.

CDR3 sequence (DNA): TGTGCCTGGAAGAGGACCGGGACAGGGGGCTCCTACGAGCAGTACTTC. Translating gives CAWKRTGTGGSYEQYF. This chain joins TRBV30 and TRBJ2-7, with TRBD1 matching over 11 bases. The V segment lost 4 bases and the J segment 0 bases; nucleotides outside the gene matches: 8. Germline V CDR1 and CDR2: GTSNPN, SVGIG (reference sequence). This CDR3 has 16 residues.

The V call is TRBV7-2, the J call TRBJ2-1; 7 bases align to TRBD2. The CDR3 length is 15 residues. The V gene end was trimmed by 3 bases and the J gene end by 5 bases; junction bases not matched to a gene: 7. Germline assignment: CDR1 SGHTA and CDR2 FQGNSA. CDR3 nucleotides: TGTGCCAGCAGCTTTAGCTGGCGGGGGAACAATGAGCAGTTCTTC. Protein: CASSFSWRGNNEQFF.

This chain joins TRBV21-1 and TRBJ2-7; the table names TRBD2, a call not compared with the DNA. TRBV21-1 corresponds to a pseudogene. This CDR3 has 16 residues. The CDR3 coding sequence is TGTGCCAGCAGCAACCGGACTAGCCAATATATAAGGATCGAGTACTTC. It yields the protein CASSNRTSQYIRIEYF.

The chain is built from TRBV21-1 and TRBJ2-7; no DNA check was done on the table's D call, TRBD1. TRBV21-1 constitutes a pseudogene. The CDR3 spans 17 residues. The CDR3 here is CASSNVSRTGPGGEQYF. The CDR3 DNA sequence: TGTGCCAGCAGCAATGTAAGCCGAACAGGGCCTGGGGGAGAGCAGTACTTC.

The rearrangement links TRBV10-3 to TRBJ2-3; D is possibly TRBD2 (6 bases). Trimming pared 3 bases from V and 0 bases from J, leaving 13 bases between. CDR1 and CDR2 (germline): ENHRY, SYGVKD. This CDR3 comprises 16 residues. CDR3 amino acids: CAISEVREVSTDTQYF. The CDR3 region has the DNA TGTGCCATCAGTGAAGTTAGGGAGGTTAGCACAGATACGCAGTATTTT.

This clone was found once. The chain combines TRBV30 with TRBJ1-1; 10 nucleotides align to TRBD1. Trimming took 6 bases from V and 4 from J; bases not matched to a gene: 5. This CDR3 has 13 amino acids. CDR1 GTSNPN and CDR2 SVGIG come from the germline V gene (reference sequence). CDR3 in amino acids: CACRDRGTTEAFF. As DNA, the CDR3 is TGTGCCTGTAGGGACAGGGGAACCACTGAAGCTTTCTTT.